This entry describes one TCR beta chain. The antigen remains unidentified. The entry originates in a study of beta chain features in type 1 diabetes. Study-level background: There were approximately 100,000,000 sorted cells examined across all samples. Findings of the study overall: Individuals with type 1 diabetes displayed fewer insertions and more deletions at VDJ junctions. Patients with Type 1 diabetes showed moderately but significantly shorter TCRB CDR3s in all four CD4+ subsets.

V dropped 0 bases and J dropped 10 bases, with 17 bases sitting between them. The CDR3 has 15 residues. Germline assignment: CDR1 SGHNT and CDR2 YYREEE (reference sequence). Expressed TCRB transcripts were sequenced because the entire RNA isolate underwent reverse transcription. Samples of naive, central memory and regulatory T cells yielded a mean of about 3.57 million reads. This table comes from immunoSEQ multiplex PCR, and its TCRdb copy is limited to in-frame clones, with some not included. The table lists over 150,000 clones, less than 9.5% of them singletons, with about 1% in the top ten. The receptor was isolated from a woman aged 40-49 years with type 1 diabetes. The sample consisted of central memory CD4+ T cells from blood. The V and J genes are TRBV5-4 and TRBJ2-1; D gene unclear. The CDR3 sequence is CASSLGQLNIPEQFF. The DNA for the CDR3 is TGTGCCAGCAGCTTGGGCCAGTTAAACATCCCCGAGCAGTTCTTC.